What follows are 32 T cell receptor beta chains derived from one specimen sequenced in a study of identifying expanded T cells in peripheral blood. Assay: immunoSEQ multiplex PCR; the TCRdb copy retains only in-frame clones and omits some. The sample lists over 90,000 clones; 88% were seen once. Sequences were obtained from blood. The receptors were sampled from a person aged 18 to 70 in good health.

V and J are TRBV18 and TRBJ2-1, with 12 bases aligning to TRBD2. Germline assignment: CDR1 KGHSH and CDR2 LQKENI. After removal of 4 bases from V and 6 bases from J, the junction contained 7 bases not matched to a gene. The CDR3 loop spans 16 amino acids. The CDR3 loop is CASSRLLAGGSNEQFF. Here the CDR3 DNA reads TGTGCCAGCTCACGCCTACTAGCGGGAGGCTCCAATGAGCAGTTCTTC.

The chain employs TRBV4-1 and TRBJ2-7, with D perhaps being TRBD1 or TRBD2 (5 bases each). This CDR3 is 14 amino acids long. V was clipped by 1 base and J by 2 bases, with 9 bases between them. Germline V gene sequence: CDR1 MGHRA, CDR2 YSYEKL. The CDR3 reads CASSQGDVTYEQYF. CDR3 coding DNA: TGCGCCAGCAGCCAAGGGGACGTAACCTACGAGCAGTACTTC.

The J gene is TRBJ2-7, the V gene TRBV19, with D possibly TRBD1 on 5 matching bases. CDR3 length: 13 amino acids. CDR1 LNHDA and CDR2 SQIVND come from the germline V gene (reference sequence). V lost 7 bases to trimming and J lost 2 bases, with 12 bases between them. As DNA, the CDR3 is TGTGCCAGTACCCCAGGGAATCCCTACGAGCAGTACTTC. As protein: CASTPGNPYEQYF.

The CDR3 here is CASSPAGEQYF. In nucleotides, the CDR3 is TGTGCCAGCAGCCCCGCAGGCGAGCAGTACTTC. V usage is TRBV6-7 and J usage is TRBJ2-7; D uncertain. TRBV6-7 counts as an open reading frame of uncertain function. This CDR3 region has 11 residues. V lost 6 bases, J lost 6 bases, and 9 bases lay in between.

The CDR3 DNA reads TGTGCCAGCAGCTTAATGGGATCGGTGAACACTGAAGCTTTCTTT. It translates to CASSLMGSVNTEAFF. The chain joins TRBV7-3 to TRBJ1-1; D is uncertain. This CDR3 comprises 15 residues. Trimming took off 1 base at V and 0 bases at J, with 9 bases between the two ends. The germline gives CDR1 SGHTA, CDR2 FQGTGA.

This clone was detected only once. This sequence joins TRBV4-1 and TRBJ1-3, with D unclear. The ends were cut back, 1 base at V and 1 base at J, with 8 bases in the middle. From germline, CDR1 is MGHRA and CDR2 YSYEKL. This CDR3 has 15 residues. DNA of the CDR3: TGCGCCAGCAGCCAAGGGGGTCAGTCTGGAAACACCATATATTTT. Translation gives CASSQGGQSGNTIYF.

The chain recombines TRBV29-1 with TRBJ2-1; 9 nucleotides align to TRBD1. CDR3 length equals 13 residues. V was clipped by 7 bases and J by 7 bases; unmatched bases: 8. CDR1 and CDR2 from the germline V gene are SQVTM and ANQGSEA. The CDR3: CSADRGGLNEQFF. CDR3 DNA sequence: TGCAGCGCAGACAGGGGGGGATTGAATGAGCAGTTCTTC.

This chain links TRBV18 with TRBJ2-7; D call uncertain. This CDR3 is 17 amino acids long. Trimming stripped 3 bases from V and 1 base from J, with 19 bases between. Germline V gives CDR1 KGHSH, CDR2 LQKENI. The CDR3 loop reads CASSPNAAGPGSYEQYF. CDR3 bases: TGTGCCAGCTCACCTAACGCTGCTGGCCCTGGGTCCTACGAGCAGTACTTC.

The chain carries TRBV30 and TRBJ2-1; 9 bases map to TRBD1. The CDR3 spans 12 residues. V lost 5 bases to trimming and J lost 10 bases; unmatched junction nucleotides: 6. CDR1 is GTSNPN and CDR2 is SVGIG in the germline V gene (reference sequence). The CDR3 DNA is TGTGCCTGGGTCAGACAGGGGGTGGAGCAGTTCTTC. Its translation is CAWVRQGVEQFF.

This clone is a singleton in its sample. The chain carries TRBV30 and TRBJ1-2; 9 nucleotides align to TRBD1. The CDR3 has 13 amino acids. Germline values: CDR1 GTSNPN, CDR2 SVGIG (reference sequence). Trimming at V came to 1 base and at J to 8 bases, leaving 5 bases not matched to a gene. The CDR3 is CAWSGGQGKGYTF. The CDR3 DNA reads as TGTGCCTGGAGTGGGGGACAGGGTAAAGGCTACACCTTC. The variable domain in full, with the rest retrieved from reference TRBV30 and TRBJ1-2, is SQTIHQWPATLVQPVGSPLSLECTVEGTSNPNLYWYRQAAGRGLQLLFYSVGIGQISSEVPQNLSASRPQDRQFILSSKKLLLSDSGFYLCAWSGGQGKGYTFGSGTRLTVV.

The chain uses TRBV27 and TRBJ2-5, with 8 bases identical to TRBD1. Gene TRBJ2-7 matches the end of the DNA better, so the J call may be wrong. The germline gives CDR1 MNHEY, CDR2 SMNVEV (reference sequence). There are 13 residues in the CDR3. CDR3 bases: TGTGCCAGCGGTAGACAGGGGTCCTACGAGCAGTACTTC. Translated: CASGRQGSYEQYF.

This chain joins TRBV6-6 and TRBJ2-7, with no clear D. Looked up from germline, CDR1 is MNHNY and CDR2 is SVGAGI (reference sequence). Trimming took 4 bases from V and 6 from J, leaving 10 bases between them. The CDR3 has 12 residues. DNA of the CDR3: TGTGCCAGCAGTTCCCGGAGTCTCGAGCAGTACTTC. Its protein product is CASSSRSLEQYF.

CDR3 residues: CATSPQGTEAFF. The DNA for the CDR3 is TGTGCCACCAGCCCCCAAGGCACTGAAGCTTTCTTT. The chain carries TRBV15 and TRBJ1-1, with D uncertain. Germline CDR1 reads LNHNV; CDR2 reads YYDKDF (reference sequence). The V and J ends lost 5 bases and 4 bases respectively, with 8 bases between them. This CDR3 region has 12 residues.

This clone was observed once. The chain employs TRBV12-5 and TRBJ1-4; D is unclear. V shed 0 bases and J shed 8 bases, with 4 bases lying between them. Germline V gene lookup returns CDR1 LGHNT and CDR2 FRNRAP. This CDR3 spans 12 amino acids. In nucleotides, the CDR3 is TGTGCTAGTGGTTTGGTCCCCGAAAAACTGTTTTTT. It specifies CASGLVPEKLFF.

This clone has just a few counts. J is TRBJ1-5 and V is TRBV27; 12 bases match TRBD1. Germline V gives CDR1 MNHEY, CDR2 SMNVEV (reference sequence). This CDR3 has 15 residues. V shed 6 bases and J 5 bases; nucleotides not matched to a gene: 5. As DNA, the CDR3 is TGTGCCAGCAGACAGGGACAGGGGGCTTATCAGCCCCAGCATTTT. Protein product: CASRQGQGAYQPQHF.

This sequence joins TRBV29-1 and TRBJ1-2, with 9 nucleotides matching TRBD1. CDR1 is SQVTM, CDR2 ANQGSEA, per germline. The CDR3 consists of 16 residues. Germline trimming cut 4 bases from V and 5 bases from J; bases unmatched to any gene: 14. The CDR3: CSVGGSPTGGNYGYTF. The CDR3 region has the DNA TGCAGCGTTGGAGGGTCGCCGACAGGGGGGAATTATGGCTACACCTTC.

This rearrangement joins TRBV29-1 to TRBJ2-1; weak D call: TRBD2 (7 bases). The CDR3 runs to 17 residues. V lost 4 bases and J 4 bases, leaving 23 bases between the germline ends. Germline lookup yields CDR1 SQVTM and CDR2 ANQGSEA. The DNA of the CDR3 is TGCAGCGTTGTGTCTAGCACGGGGGGCCATACTTACAATGAGCAGTTCTTC. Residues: CSVVSSTGGHTYNEQFF.

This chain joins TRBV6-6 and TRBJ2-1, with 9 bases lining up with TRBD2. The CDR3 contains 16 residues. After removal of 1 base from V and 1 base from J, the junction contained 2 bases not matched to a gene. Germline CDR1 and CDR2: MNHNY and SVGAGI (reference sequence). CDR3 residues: CASSYFSGRSYNEQFF. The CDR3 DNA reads TGTGCCAGCAGTTACTTCAGCGGGAGGTCCTACAATGAGCAGTTCTTC.

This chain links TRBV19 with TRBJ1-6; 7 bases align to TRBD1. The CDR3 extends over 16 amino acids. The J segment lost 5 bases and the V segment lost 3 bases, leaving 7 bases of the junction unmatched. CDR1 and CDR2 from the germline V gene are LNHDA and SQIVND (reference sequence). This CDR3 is CASSIPGQRNNSPLHF. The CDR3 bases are TGTGCCAGTAGTATCCCGGGACAGCGTAATAATTCACCCCTCCACTTT.

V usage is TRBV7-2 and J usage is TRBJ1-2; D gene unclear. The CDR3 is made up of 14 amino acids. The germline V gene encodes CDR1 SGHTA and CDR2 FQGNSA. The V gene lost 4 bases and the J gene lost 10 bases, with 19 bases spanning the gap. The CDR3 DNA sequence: TGTGCCAGCAGCTCACCAGACCAAAGGGTACACTACACCTTC. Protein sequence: CASSSPDQRVHYTF.

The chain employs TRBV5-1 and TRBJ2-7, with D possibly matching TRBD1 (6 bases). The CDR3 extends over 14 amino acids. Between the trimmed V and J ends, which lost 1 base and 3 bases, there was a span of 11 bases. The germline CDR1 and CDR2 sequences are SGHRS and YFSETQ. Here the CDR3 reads CASSLLGRGYEQYF. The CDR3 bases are TGCGCCAGCAGCTTGTTGGGCAGGGGCTACGAGCAGTACTTC.

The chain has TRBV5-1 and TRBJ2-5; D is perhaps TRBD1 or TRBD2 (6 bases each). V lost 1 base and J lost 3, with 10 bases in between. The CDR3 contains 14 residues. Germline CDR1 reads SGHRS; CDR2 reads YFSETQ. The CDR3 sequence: CASSLSGAKETQYF. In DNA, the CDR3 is TGCGCCAGCAGCTTGTCGGGGGCAAAAGAGACCCAGTACTTC.

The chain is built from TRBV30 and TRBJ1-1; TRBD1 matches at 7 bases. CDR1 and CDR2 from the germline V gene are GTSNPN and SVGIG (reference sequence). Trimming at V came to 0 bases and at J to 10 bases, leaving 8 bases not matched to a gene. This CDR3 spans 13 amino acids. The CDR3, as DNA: TGTGCCTGGAGTGTAAAACCCAGGGGGACAGCTTTCTTT. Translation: CAWSVKPRGTAFF. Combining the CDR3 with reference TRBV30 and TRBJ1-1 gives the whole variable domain SQTIHQWPATLVQPVGSPLSLECTVEGTSNPNLYWYRQAAGRGLQLLFYSVGIGQISSEVPQNLSASRPQDRQFILSSKKLLLSDSGFYLCAWSVKPRGTAFFGQGTRLTVV.

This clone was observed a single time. CDR3 sequence reads: CASSATGGLSGNTIYF. CDR3 bases: TGTGCCAGCAGTGCGACAGGGGGCCTCTCTGGAAACACCATATATTTT. The chain carries TRBV5-4 and TRBJ1-3, with 10 bases matching TRBD1. V shed 5 bases, J shed 0 bases, and the junction held 5 bases outside the gene matches. The CDR3 sequence is 16 residues long. Germline values: CDR1 SGHNT, CDR2 YYREEE (reference sequence).

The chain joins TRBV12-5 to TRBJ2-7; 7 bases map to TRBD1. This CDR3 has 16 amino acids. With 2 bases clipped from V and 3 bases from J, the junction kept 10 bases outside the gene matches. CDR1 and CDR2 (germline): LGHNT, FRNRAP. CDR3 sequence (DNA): TGTGCTAGTGGTTTGTCGGTGGGACAGAGTTTCTACGAGCAGTACTTC. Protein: CASGLSVGQSFYEQYF.

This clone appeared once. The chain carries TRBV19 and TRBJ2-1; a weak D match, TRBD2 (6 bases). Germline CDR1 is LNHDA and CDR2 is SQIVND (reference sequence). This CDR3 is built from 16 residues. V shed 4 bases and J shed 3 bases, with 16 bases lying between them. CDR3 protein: CASSTNPGLHYNEQFF. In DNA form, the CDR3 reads TGTGCCAGTAGTACAAATCCGGGACTTCACTACAATGAGCAGTTCTTC.

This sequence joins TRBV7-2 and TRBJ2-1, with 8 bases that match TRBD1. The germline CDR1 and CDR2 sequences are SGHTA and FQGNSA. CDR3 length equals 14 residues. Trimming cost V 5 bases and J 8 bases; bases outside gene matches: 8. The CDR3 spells CASSPTTGAYEQFF. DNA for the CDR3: TGTGCCAGCAGCCCGACGACAGGGGCCTATGAGCAGTTCTTC.

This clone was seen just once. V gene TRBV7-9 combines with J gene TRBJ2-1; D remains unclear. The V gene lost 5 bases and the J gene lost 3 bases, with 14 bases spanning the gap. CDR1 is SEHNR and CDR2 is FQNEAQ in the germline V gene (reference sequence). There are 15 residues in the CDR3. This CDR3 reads CASSQDRVVYNEQFF. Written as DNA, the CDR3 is TGTGCCAGCAGCCAGGACCGGGTTGTCTACAATGAGCAGTTCTTC.

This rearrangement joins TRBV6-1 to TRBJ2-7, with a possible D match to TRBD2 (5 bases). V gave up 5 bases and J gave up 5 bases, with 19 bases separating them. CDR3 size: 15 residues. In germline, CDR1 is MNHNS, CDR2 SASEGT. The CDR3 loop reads CASSLTGESHNEQYF. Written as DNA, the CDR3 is TGTGCCAGCAGTCTCACCGGGGAGAGCCACAACGAGCAGTACTTC.

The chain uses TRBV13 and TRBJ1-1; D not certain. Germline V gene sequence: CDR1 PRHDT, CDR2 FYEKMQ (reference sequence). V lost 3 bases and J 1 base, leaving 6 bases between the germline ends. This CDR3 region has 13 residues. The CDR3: CASSFTRNTEAFF. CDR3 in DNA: TGTGCCAGCAGCTTCACGCGGAACACTGAAGCTTTCTTT.

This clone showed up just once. Here the CDR3 reads CASSQISPGTGNYGYTF. CDR3 in DNA: TGTGCCAGCAGCCAAATTTCCCCCGGGACGGGTAACTATGGCTACACCTTC. The chain recombines TRBV14 with TRBJ1-2; D may be TRBD1 (5 bases). Germline CDR1 and CDR2: SGHDN and FVKESK. Trimming took 2 bases from V and 1 from J, leaving 17 bases between them. This CDR3 has 17 amino acids.

The CDR3 spells CASSFRTGAYTEAFF. CDR3 nucleotide sequence: TGTGCCAGCAGCTTCCGGACAGGGGCTTACACTGAAGCTTTCTTT. The chain is built from TRBV5-6 and TRBJ1-1; the match to TRBD1 covers 9 bases. Germline assignment: CDR1 SGHDT and CDR2 YYEEEE. This CDR3 is 15 amino acids long. The trim removed 2 bases at V and 3 bases at J, leaving 5 bases unmatched.